This T cell receptor (beta chain) originates from a study of control samples from healthy donors and cancer patients. Only in-frame clones appear in the TCRdb table, and some are missing; sequencing was by immunoSEQ multiplex PCR. The data hold around 110,000 clones, with 88% observed a single time. Trimming shortened V by 1 base and J by 4 bases, and 10 bases separated the two germline ends. The CDR3 loop spans 14 amino acids. CDR1 is LNHDA, CDR2 SQIVND, per germline (reference sequence). Input material: blood. The chain recombines TRBV19 with TRBJ1-1; D perhaps matches TRBD1 (5 bases). This receptor was obtained from a woman in her sixties or seventies in good health. The CDR3 DNA sequence: TGTGCCAGTAGTATAGCGAGGGGTTCCACTGAAGCTTTCTTT. Its translation is CASSIARGSTEAFF.